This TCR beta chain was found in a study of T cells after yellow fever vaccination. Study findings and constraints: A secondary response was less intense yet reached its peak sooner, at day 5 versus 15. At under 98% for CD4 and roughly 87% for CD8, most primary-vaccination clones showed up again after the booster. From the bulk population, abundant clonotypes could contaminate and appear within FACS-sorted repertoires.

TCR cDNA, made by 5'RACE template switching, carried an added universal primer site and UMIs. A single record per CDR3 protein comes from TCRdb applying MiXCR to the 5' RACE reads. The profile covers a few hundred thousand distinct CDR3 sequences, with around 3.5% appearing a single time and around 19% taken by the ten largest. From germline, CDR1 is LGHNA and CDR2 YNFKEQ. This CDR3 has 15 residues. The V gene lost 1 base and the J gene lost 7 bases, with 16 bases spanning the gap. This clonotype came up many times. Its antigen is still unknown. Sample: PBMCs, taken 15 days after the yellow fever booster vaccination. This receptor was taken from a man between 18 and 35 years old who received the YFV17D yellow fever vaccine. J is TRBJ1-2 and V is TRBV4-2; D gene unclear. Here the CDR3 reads CASSQVGRPRPGYTF. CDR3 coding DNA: TGTGCCAGCAGCCAAGTTGGGCGGCCTCGTCCTGGCTACACCTTC.